One and the same sample provided the 3 T cell receptor beta chains below, sequenced in a study of blood T cells in healthy people across ages. A J-beta primer mix and a sample-barcoded 5' primer were used in a second PCR of about 7 to 12 cycles. TCRdb re-called the 5' RACE reads through MiXCR, storing one row per CDR3 protein. The sample yields about 780,000 distinct CDR3 sequences, around half seen once. The sequencing input was blood. These receptor sequences come from a man older than 75 in good health.

This rearrangement joins TRBV15 to TRBJ2-2; no firm D call. CDR3 length equals 15 residues. Germline values: CDR1 LNHNV, CDR2 YYDKDF (reference sequence). CDR3 protein: CTIQSASENTGELFF. The DNA for the CDR3 is TGTACCATCCAGTCCGCCAGCGAGAACACCGGGGAGCTGTTTTTT.

Details on this clonotype: A read error may be the cause here, since a much bigger clone is one base away. The chain is built from TRBV12-3 or TRBV12-4 and TRBJ2-7; no firm D call. There are 13 residues in the CDR3. The CDR3 spells CASSLGASYGQYF. For the CDR3, the DNA is TGTGCCAGCAGTTTAGGGGCCTCCTACGGGCAGTACTTC.

This clonotype was observed a single time. V and J are TRBV28 and TRBJ2-5, with no clear D. Near its end, the DNA agrees better with TRBJ2-7, so the J call may be wrong. CDR3 length: 12 residues. CDR1 and CDR2 (germline): MDHEN, SYDVKM. CDR3 region: CASSFIPLEQYF. The CDR3 DNA reads TGTGCCAGCAGTTTTATTCCGCTCGAGCAGTACTTC.